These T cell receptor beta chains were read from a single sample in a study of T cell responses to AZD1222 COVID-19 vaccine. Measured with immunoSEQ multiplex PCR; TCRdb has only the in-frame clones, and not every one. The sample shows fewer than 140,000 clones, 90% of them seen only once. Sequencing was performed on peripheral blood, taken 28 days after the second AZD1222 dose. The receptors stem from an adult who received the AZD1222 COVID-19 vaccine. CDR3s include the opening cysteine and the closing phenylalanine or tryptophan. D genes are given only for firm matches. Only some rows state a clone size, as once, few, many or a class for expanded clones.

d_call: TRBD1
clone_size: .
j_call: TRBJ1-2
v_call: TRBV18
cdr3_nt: TGTGCCAGCTCACCGATTGGACAGGAGAACGGCTACACCTTC
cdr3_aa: CASSPIGQENGYTF

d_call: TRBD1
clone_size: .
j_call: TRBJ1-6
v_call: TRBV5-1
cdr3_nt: TGCGCCAGCAGCTCGGCCGGGACAGGGGGCTTTAATTCACCCCTCCACTTT
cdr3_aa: CASSSAGTGGFNSPLHF

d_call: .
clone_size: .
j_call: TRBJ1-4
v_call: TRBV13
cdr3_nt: TGTGCCAGCAGCTTTCCCTCCCCCTTGGAGGGGTCGGAAAAACTGTTTTTT
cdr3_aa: CASSFPSPLEGSEKLFF

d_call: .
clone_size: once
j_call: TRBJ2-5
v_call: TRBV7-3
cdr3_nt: TGTGCCAGCAGCCACCCCGGGGAGACCCAGTACTTC
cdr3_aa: CASSHPGETQYF

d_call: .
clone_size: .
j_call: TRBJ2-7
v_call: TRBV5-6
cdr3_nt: TGTGCCAGCAGCTTGCCTAACAGGCCGCACTCCTACGAGCAGTACTTC
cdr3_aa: CASSLPNRPHSYEQYF

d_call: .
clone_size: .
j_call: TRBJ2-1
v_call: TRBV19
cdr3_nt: TGTGCCAGTAGTATAGATGAAAGGAATGAGCAGTTCTTC
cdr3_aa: CASSIDERNEQFF

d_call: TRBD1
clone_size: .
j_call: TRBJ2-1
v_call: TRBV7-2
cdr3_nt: TGTGCCAGCAGCTCGGACAGGGTTTTAAGGGAGCAGTTCTTC
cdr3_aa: CASSSDRVLREQFF

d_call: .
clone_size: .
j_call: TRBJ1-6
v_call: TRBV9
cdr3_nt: TGTGCCAGCAGCGTAGACGGCCATTTGGATTCACCCCTCCACTTT
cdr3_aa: CASSVDGHLDSPLHF

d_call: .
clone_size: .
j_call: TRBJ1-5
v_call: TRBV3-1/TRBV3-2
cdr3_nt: TGTGCCAGCAGCCGAAACAGGAATCAGCCCCAGCATTTT
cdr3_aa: CASSRNRNQPQHF

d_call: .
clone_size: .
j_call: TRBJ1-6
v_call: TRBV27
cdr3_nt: TGTGCCAGCAGTTTTGAAGGACCTTATAATTCACCCCTCCACTTT
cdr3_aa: CASSFEGPYNSPLHF

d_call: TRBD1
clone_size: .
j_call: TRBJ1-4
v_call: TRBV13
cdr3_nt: TGTGCCAGCAGCTCCACAGGGGGAAATGAAAAACTGTTTTTT
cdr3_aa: CASSSTGGNEKLFF

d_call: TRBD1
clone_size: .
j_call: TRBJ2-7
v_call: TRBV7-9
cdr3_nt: TGTGCCAGCAGCCACTCCACAGGGGACGAGCAGTACTTC
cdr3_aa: CASSHSTGDEQYF

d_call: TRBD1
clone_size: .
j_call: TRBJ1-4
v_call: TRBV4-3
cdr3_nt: TGCGCCAGCAGCCAAGATGACAGGGTGAATGAAAAACTGTTTTTT
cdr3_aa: CASSQDDRVNEKLFF

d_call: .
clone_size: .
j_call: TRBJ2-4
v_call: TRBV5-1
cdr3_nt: TGCGCCAGCATCTCGCGGACAGCAACGAACATTCAGTACTTC
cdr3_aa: CASISRTATNIQYF

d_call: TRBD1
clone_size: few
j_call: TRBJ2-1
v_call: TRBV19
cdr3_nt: TGTGCCAGTGGTAGACAGGGAGCCAATGAGCAGTTCTTC
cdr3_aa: CASGRQGANEQFF

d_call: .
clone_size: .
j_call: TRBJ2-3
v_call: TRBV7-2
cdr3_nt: TGTGCCAGCAGCGGGCCCCAGGGCTCCACAGATACGCAGTATTTT
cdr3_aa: CASSGPQGSTDTQYF

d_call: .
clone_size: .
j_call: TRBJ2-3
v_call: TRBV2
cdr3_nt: TGTGCCCTCAGCCGCCTAGGTTGGGCAGATACGCAGTATTTT
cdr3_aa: CALSRLGWADTQYF

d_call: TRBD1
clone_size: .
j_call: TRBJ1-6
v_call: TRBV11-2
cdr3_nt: TGTGCCAGCAGCTTAGGGGGACAGGGATGGTCACCCCTCCACTTT
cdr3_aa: CASSLGGQGWSPLHF

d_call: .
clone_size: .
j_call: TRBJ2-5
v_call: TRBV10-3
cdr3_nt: TGTGCCATCAGTGAGTCAGCTGGGGGCGGGGGACGAGCGGAGACCCAGTACTTC
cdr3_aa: CAISESAGGGGRAETQYF

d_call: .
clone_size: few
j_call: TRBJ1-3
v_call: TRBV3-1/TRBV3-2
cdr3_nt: .
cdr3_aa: CASSQVGTGSYF

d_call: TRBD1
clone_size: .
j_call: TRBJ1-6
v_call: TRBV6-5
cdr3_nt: TGTGCCAGCAGGGGGACAGTCCCCTTTAATTCACCCCTCCACTTT
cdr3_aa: CASRGTVPFNSPLHF

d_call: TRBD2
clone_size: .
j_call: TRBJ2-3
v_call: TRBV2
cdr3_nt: TGTGCCAGCAGTGATTCCAGCGGGAGAGATACGCAGTATTTT
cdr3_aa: CASSDSSGRDTQYF

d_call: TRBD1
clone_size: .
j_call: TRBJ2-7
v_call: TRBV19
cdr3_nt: TGTGCCAGTAGTATGACAGGGACCTACGAGCAGTACTTC
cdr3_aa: CASSMTGTYEQYF

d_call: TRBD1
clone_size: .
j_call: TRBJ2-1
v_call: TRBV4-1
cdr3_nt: TGCGCCAGCAGCCAAGTATTCGGGACAGAGTACAATGAGCAGTTCTTC
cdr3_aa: CASSQVFGTEYNEQFF

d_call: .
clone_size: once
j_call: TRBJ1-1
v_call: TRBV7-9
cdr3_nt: TGTGCCAGCAGCTTAGAAGTGGAGAAAGCTTTCTTT
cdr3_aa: CASSLEVEKAFF

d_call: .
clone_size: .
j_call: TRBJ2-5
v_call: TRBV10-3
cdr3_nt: TGTGCCTCCGGGATGGAGACCCAGTACTTC
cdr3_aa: CASGMETQYF

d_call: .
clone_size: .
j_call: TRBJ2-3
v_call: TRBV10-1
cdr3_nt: TGCGCCAGCCGACGCGCTTGGGATACGCAGTATTTT
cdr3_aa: CASRRAWDTQYF